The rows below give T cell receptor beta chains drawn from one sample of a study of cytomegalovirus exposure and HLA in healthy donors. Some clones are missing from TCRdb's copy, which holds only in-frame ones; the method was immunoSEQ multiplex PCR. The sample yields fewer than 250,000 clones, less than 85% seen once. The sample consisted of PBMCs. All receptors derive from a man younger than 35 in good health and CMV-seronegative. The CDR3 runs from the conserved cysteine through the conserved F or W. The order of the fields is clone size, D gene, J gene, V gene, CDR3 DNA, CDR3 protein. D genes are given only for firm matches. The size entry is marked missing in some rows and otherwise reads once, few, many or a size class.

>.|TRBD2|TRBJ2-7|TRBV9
TGTGCCAGCAGCGTAGCGCCGGATCTAGCGGGAGGTATGTACGAGCAGTACTTC
CASSVAPDLAGGMYEQYF
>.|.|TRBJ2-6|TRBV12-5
TGTGCTAGTGGTTTGACAGGGTACTCTGGGGCCAACGTCCTGACTTTC
CASGLTGYSGANVLTF
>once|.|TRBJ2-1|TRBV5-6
TGTGCCAGCAGCTTGGGCTGGAGCTCCTACAATGAGCAGTTCTTC
CASSLGWSSYNEQFF
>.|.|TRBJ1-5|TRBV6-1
TGTGCCAGCAGTGGTTCACAGGCCAATCAGCCCCAGCATTTT
CASSGSQANQPQHF
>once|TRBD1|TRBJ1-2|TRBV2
TGTGCCAGCAGTTACCCCGGGACAGGCGAGACCTATGGCTACACCTTC
CASSYPGTGETYGYTF
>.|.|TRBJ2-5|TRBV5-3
TGTGCCAGATCCCGGGTACGGGACCTTCGGGAGCAGTACTTC
CARSRVRDLREQYF
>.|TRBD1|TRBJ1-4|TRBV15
TGTGCCACCAGCCCGACAGGGTCGAGAGAAAAACTGTTTTTT
CATSPTGSREKLFF
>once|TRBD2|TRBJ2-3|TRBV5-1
TGCGCCAGCAGCTTCGTAGCGGGGTCTAGCACAGATACGCAGTATTTT
CASSFVAGSSTDTQYF
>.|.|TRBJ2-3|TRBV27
TGTGCCAGCAGTATCGGGTTCAGCACAGATACGCAGTATTTT
CASSIGFSTDTQYF
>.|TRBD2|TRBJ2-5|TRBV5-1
TGCGCCAGCAGCTTGGCAAGCGGGAGTGAGACCCAGTACTTC
CASSLASGSETQYF
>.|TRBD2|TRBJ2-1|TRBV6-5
TGTGCCAGCAGGGGACTAGCGGCCTTAGGTGAGCAGTTCTTC
CASRGLAALGEQFF
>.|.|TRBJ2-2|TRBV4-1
TGCGCCAGCAGCCTAAGTGCCCAGGGGACCGGGGAGCTGTTTTTT
CASSLSAQGTGELFF
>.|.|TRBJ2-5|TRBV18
TGTGCCAGCTCACCTCCCGGGGTTGAGACCCAGTACTTC
CASSPPGVETQYF
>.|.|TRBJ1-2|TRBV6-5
TGTGCCAGCAGTTACTCGAGCAACTATGGCTACACCTTC
CASSYSSNYGYTF
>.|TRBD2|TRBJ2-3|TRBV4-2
TGTGCCAGCAGCCAAGGTGTGGGAGGGACAGATACGCAGTATTTT
CASSQGVGGTDTQYF
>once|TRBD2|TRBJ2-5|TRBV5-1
TGCGCCAGCAGCTTGGGGACTAGCGACGTCTACTTC
CASSLGTSDVYF
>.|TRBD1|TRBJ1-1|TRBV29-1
TGCAGCGCGCCGGGACAGGGGAGAACTGAAGCTTTCTTT
CSAPGQGRTEAFF
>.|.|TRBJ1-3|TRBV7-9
TGTGCCAGCAGCTTAGCTGGGAGTGGAAACACCATATATTTT
CASSLAGSGNTIYF
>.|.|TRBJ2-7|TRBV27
TGTGCCAGCAGTACCCGTTCGGGGAGCTCCTACGAGCAGTACTTC
CASSTRSGSSYEQYF
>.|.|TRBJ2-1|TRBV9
TGTGCCAGCAGCCCTCGAGTGTCTCCGTACAATGAGCAGTTCTTC
CASSPRVSPYNEQFF
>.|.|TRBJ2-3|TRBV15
TGTGCCACCAGCAGAGATTGGTCGGGCAGTTGGGAGACAGATACGCAGTATTTT
CATSRDWSGSWETDTQYF
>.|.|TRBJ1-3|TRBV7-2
TGTGCCAGCAGCTCCTACCCAGGGGTTGGAAACACCATATATTTT
CASSSYPGVGNTIYF
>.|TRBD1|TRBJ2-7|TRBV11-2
TGTGCCAGCAGCTCAAGACAGGGCCTCACCTACGAGCAGTACTTC
CASSSRQGLTYEQYF
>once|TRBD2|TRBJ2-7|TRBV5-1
TGCGCCAGCAGCCGGACTAGCGGGTCTAGCTCCTACGAGCAGTACTTC
CASSRTSGSSSYEQYF
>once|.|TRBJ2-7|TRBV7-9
TGTGCCAGCAGCTTAGCGCTCGGCAGGGGCTACGAGCAGTACTTC
CASSLALGRGYEQYF
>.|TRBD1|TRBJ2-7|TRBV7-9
TGTGCCAGCCTTCCCGGGACAGGGGGAGAGCAGTACTTC
CASLPGTGGEQYF
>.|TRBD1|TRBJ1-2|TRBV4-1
TGTGCCAGCAGCCAAGCTATGAGGGACAGAGGGGGCTACACCTTC
CASSQAMRDRGGYTF
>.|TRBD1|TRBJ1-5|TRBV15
TGTGCCACCAGCAGAGATAGGGGGACAGGGAGTCATCAGCCCCAGCATTTT
CATSRDRGTGSHQPQHF
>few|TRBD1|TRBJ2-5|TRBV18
TGTGCCAGCTCACCCGAACCGGCAGGGGGCGAGACCCAGTACTTC
CASSPEPAGGETQYF
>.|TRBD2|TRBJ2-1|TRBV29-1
TGCAGCGTCGGAGGACTAGCGGGAGGCTCCTATGAGCAGTTCTTC
CSVGGLAGGSYEQFF
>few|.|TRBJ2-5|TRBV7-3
TGTGCCAGCAGCTTAAGGTCGGAGGAGACCCAGTACTTC
CASSLRSEETQYF
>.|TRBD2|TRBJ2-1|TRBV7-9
TGTGCCAGCAGCTTATCCGGACTAGCGGTTATGGATGAGCAGTTCTTC
CASSLSGLAVMDEQFF
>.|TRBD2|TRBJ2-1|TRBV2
TGTGCCAGCAGGGGACTAGCGGGCATCGGTGAGCAGTTCTTC
CASRGLAGIGEQFF
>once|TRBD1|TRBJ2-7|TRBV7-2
TGTGCCAGCAGCTTAAGACAGGGGAAGTCCTACGAGCAGTACTTC
CASSLRQGKSYEQYF
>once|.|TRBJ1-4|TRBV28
TGTGCCAGCAGTTTAGGCGGCAGAAGTAATGAAAAACTGTTTTTT
CASSLGGRSNEKLFF
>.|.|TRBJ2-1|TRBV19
TGTGCCAGTAGTCCCGAGGGTATGAGCTCCTACAATGAGCAGTTCTTC
CASSPEGMSSYNEQFF
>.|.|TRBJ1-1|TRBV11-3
TGTGCCAGCTCCCTAGGAGGGAACACTGAAGCTTTCTTT
CASSLGGNTEAFF